The 7 T cell receptor beta chains listed next were all sequenced from one sample in a study of regulatory T cells in long-lasting Graves disease (dated by TCRdb to the early 2020s). Library preparation employed multiplex PCR. TCRdb names Illumina HiSeq 4000 as the instrument used. To build TCR beta libraries, CDR3 regions were amplified by Arm-PCR using iRepertoire HTBI primers. The raw public data were reprocessed by TCRdb itself: fastp quality trimming at Q25, MiXCR clonotype calling, in-frame beta chains only. Every CDR3 protein is listed once, alongside the most common genes and DNA of its rows. The table for this sample lists about 310,000 distinct CDR3 sequences; approximately 20% of them were counted only once. The ten largest clones represent about 61% of the sample. The time point label on this specimen signifies: persistent/refractory GD, antithyroid drugs over 5 years with positive TRAb. For both TCR sequencing and RNA sequencing, RNA was extracted from PBMCs in TRIzol.

Sample: peripheral blood mononuclear cells (PBMCs), taken when the disease was refractory, from a patient treated with antithyroid drugs. These receptor sequences come from a female donor with Graves disease.

Many counts were recorded for this clonotype. The chain is built from TRBV6-5 and TRBJ2-5; D ambiguous. CDR3 length: 13 residues. V gave up 3 bases and J gave up 5 bases, with 10 bases separating them. Germline lookup yields CDR1 MNHEY and CDR2 SVGAGI. DNA for the CDR3: TGTGCCAGCAGTTATTTAGGCATCGAGACCCAGTACTTC. It translates to CASSYLGIETQYF.

This clonotype was seen a few times. The chain carries TRBV19 and TRBJ2-2; 8 nucleotides match TRBD2. Germline V gene lookup returns CDR1 LNHDA and CDR2 SQIVND (reference sequence). This CDR3 has 15 residues. V trimming: 4 bases; J trimming: 6 bases; junction bases outside the gene matches: 7. The CDR3 here is CASSNALAGAGELFF. CDR3 bases: TGTGCCAGTAGTAACGCGCTAGCGGGTGCCGGGGAGCTGTTTTTT.

This clonotype was seen only a few times. The chain is built from TRBV20-1 and TRBJ2-7, with 7 nucleotides matching TRBD1. J was trimmed by 2 bases and V by 4 bases; bases with no gene match: 2. This CDR3 is 12 amino acids long. Germline CDR1 reads DFQATT; CDR2 reads SNEGSKA (reference sequence). The CDR3 spells CSATGTAYEQYF. CDR3 sequence (DNA): TGCAGTGCTACCGGGACAGCCTACGAGCAGTACTTC.

This clonotype was seen only a few times. This chain uses TRBV28 with TRBJ2-3, with D perhaps matching TRBD2 (5 bases). Trimming shortened V by 4 bases and J by 4 bases, and 12 bases separated the two germline ends. Germline V gives CDR1 MDHEN, CDR2 SYDVKM. The CDR3 consists of 14 residues. In nucleotides, the CDR3 is TGTGCCAGCAGTTCTCCCCGGGGTGCAGATACGCAGTATTTT. Protein product: CASSSPRGADTQYF.

This clonotype showed up just a few times. V gene TRBV20-1 combines with J gene TRBJ2-7, with 13 bases matching TRBD2. Germline V gives CDR1 DFQATT, CDR2 SNEGSKA (reference sequence). V was clipped by 4 bases and J by 3 bases; unmatched bases: 3. CDR3 length: 14 amino acids. CDR3 nucleotide sequence: TGCAGTGCTACAGGGACTAGCGGGGTCTACGAGCAGTACTTC. This sequence encodes CSATGTSGVYEQYF.

This clonotype has just a few counts. The J gene is TRBJ1-1, the V gene TRBV7-2; perhaps TRBD1 as D (6 bases). Germline values: CDR1 SGHTA, CDR2 FQGNSA. Trimming took off 4 bases at V and 1 base at J, with 13 bases between the two ends. CDR3 length: 15 residues. Here the CDR3 reads CASSYPRTANTEAFF. The CDR3 coding sequence is TGTGCCAGCAGCTACCCCCGGACAGCGAACACTGAAGCTTTCTTT.

This clonotype appeared a few times. The rearrangement uses TRBV6-1 and TRBJ2-5, with 12 positions matching TRBD2. V dropped 9 bases and J dropped 5; count of bases not matched to a gene: 4. The CDR3 runs 13 residues. Looked up from germline, CDR1 is MNHNS and CDR2 is SASEGT. This chain's CDR3 is CASRLAGAETQYF. CDR3 bases: TGTGCCAGTCGACTAGCGGGAGCCGAGACCCAGTACTTC.